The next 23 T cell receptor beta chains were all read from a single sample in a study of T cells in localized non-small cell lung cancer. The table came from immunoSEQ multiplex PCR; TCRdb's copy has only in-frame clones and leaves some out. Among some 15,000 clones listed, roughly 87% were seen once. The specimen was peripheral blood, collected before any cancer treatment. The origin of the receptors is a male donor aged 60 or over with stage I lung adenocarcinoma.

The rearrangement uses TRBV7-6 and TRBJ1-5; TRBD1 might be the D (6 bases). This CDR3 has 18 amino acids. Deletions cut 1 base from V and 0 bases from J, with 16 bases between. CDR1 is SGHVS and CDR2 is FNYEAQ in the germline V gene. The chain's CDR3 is CASSLVSGDRNSNQPQHF. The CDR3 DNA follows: TGTGCCAGCAGCTTAGTATCAGGAGACAGGAATAGCAATCAGCCCCAGCATTTT.

CDR3 nucleotides: TGTGCCAGCAGTTACGGAGGGAACGCCTACAATGAGCAGTTCTTC. Its protein is CASSYGGNAYNEQFF. The rearrangement joins TRBV6-6 to TRBJ2-1, with a possible D match to TRBD2 (6 bases). CDR3 length equals 15 residues. From germline, CDR1 is MNHNY and CDR2 SVGAGI (reference sequence). V was cut by 2 bases and J by 2 bases, with 10 bases left in between.

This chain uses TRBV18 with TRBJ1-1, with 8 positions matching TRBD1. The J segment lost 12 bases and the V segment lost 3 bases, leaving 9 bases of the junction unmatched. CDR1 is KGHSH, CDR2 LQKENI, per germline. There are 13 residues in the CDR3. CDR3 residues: CASSPSTGAGPFF. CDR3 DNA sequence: TGTGCCAGCTCACCCTCGACAGGGGCTGGGCCTTTCTTT. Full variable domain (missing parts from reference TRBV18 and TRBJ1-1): NAGVMQNPRHLVRRRGQEARLRCSPMKGHSHVYWYRQLPEEGLKFMVYLQKENIIDESGMPKERFSAEFPKEGPSILRIQQVVRGDSAAYFCASSPSTGAGPFFGQGTRLTVV.

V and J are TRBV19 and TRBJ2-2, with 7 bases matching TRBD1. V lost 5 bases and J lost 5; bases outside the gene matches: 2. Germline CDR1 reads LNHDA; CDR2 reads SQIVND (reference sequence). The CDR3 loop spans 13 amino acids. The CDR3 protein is CASSPDRTGELFF. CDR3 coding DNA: TGTGCCAGTAGTCCGGACAGGACCGGGGAGCTGTTTTTT.

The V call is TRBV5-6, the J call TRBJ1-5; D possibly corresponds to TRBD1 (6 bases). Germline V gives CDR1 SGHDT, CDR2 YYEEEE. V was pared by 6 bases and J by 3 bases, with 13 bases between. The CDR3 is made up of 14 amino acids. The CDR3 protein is CASIIGGPNQPQHF. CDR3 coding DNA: TGTGCCAGCATCATCGGGGGGCCCAATCAGCCCCAGCATTTT. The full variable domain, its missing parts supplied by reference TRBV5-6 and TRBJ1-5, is DAGVTQSPTHLIKTRGQQVTLRCSPKSGHDTVSWYQQALGQGPQFIFQYYEEEERQRGNFPDRFSGHQFPNYSSELNVNALLLGDSALYLCASIIGGPNQPQHFGDGTRLSIL.

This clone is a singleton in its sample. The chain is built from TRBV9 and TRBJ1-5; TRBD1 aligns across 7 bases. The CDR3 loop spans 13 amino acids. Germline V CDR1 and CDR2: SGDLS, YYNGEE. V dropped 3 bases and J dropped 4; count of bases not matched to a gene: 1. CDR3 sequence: CASSAQGNQPQHF. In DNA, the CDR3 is TGTGCCAGCAGCGCACAGGGGAATCAGCCCCAGCATTTT.

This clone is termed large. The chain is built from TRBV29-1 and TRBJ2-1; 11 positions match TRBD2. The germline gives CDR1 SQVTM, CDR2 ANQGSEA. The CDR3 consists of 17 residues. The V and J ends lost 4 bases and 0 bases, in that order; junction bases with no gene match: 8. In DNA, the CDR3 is TGCAGCGTTGGGGGCACTAGCGGGAGTACCTCCTACAATGAGCAGTTCTTC. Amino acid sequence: CSVGGTSGSTSYNEQFF.

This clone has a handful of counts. The CDR3 spells CASSLSPGTRTIEQYF. The CDR3 DNA sequence: TGTGCCAGCAGTTTATCTCCCGGGACTAGGACGATCGAGCAGTACTTC. V is TRBV27 and J is TRBJ2-7; TRBD2 aligns across 8 bases. From germline, CDR1 is MNHEY and CDR2 SMNVEV (reference sequence). This CDR3 is built from 16 residues. V gave up 0 bases and J gave up 6 bases; unmatched junction bases: 10.

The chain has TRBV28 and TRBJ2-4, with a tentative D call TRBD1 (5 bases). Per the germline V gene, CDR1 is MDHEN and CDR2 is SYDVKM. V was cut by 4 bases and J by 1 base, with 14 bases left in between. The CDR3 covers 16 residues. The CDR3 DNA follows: TGTGCCAGCAGTTCAGGGTCGGTATTCGCCAAAAACATTCAGTACTTC. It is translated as CASSSGSVFAKNIQYF.

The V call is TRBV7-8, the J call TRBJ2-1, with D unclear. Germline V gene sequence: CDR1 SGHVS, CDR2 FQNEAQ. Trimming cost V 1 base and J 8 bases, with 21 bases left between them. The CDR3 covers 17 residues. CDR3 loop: CASSLGLLPQTGDEQFF. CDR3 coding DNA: TGTGCCAGCAGCTTAGGTCTCCTTCCCCAAACTGGCGATGAGCAGTTCTTC.

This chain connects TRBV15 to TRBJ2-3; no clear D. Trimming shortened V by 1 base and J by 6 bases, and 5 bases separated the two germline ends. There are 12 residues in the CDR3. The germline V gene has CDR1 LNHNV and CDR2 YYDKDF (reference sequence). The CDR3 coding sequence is TGTGCCACCAGCAGAGCTGGTGATACGCAGTATTTT. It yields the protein CATSRAGDTQYF.

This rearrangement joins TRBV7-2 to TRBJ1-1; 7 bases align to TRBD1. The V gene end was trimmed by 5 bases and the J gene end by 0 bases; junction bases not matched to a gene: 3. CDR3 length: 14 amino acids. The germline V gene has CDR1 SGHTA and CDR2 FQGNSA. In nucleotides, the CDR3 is TGTGCCAGCAGCCCCGGGACAGTGAACACTGAAGCTTTCTTT. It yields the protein CASSPGTVNTEAFF.

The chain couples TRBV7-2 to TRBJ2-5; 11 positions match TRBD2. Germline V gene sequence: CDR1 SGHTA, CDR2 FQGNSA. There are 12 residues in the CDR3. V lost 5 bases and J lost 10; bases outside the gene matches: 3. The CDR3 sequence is CASSQGLAVQYF. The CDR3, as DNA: TGTGCCAGCAGCCAGGGACTAGCGGTCCAGTACTTC.

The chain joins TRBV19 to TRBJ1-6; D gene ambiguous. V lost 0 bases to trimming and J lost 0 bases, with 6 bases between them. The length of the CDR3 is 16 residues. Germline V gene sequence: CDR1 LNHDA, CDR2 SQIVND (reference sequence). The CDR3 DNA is TGTGCCAGTAGTATAGATCGGAGCTCCTATAATTCACCCCTCCACTTT. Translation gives CASSIDRSSYNSPLHF.

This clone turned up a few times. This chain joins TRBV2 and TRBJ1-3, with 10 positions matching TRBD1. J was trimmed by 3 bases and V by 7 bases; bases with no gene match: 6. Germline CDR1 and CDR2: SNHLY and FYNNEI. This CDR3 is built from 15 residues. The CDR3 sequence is CASTIDRGRGNTIYF. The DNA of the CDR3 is TGTGCCAGCACGATTGACAGGGGGCGTGGAAACACCATATATTTT.

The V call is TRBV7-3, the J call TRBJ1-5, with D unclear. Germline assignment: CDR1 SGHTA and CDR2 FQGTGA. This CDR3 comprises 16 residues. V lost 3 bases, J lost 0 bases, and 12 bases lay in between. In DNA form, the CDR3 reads TGTGCCAGCAGCTTCTGGACGGGGAGTAGCAATCAGCCCCAGCATTTT. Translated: CASSFWTGSSNQPQHF.

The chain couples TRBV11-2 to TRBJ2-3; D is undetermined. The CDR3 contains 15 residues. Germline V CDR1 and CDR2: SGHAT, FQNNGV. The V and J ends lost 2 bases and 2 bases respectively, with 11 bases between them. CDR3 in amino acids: CASSLILSTTDTQYF. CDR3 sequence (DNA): TGTGCCAGCAGCTTAATCTTATCTACCACAGATACGCAGTATTTT.

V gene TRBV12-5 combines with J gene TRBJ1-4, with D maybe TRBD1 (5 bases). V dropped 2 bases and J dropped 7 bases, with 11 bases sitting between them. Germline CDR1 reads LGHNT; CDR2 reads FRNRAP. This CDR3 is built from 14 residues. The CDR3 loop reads CASGLSGAAEKLFF. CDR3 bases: TGTGCTAGTGGTTTGTCCGGGGCGGCTGAAAAACTGTTTTTT.

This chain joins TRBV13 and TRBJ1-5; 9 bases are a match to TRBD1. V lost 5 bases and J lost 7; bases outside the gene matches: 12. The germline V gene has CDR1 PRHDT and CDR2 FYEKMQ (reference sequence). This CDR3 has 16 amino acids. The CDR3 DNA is TGTGCCAGCAGCGTAAGGGGGGACAGGGAAAAACAGCCCCAGCATTTT. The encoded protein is CASSVRGDREKQPQHF.

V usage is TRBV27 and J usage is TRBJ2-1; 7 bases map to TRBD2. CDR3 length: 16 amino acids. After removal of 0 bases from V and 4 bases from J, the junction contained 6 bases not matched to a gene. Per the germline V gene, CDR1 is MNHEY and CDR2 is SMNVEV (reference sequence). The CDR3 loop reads CASSLSGLAVYNEQFF. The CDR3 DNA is TGTGCCAGCAGTTTATCGGGGCTAGCGGTATACAATGAGCAGTTCTTC.

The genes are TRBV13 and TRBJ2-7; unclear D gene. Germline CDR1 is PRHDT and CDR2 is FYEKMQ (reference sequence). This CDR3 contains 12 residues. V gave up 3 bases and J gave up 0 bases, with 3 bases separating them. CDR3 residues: CASSFRSYEQYF. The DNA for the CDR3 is TGTGCCAGCAGCTTTCGCTCCTACGAGCAGTACTTC.

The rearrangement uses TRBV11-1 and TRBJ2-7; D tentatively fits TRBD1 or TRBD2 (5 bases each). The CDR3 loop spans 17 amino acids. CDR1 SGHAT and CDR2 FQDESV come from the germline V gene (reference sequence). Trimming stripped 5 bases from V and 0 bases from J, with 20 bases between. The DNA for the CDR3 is TGTGCCAGCAGCGCAGCTCCTACAGGAGGCTCCTCCTACGAGCAGTACTTC. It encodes CASSAAPTGGSSYEQYF.

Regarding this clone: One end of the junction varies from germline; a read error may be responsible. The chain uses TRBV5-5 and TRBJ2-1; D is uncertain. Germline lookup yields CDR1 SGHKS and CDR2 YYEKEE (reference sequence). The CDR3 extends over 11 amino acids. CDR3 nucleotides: TGTGCCAGCAGATTGGGTCTTAAGCAGTTCTTC. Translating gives CASRLGLKQFF.